Listed below are T cell receptor beta chains from one sample, sequenced in a study of T cells after posttransplantation cyclophosphamide. TCRdb's copy holds only in-frame clones and misses some; the assay was immunoSEQ multiplex PCR. Listed for the sample are 40,000 to 60,000 clones, none seen a single time. Sequencing was performed on PBMCs. These receptors were taken from a man in his forties or fifties in good health, CMV-negative, and a related stem cell transplant donor. CDR3s include the opening cysteine and the closing phenylalanine or tryptophan. A D gene is named only where the DNA matches it firmly. Only part of the rows carry a size: once, few, many, or a class if the clone is expanded.

CASSIARASGRDEQFF | TGTGCCAGCAGCATTGCCCGGGCTAGCGGGAGGGATGAGCAGTTCTTC | many | TRBV7-9 | TRBD2 | TRBJ2-1
CASSLPLKGYEQYF | TGTGCCAGCAGCCTCCCTTTAAAGGGGTACGAGCAGTACTTC | many | TRBV11-2 | - | TRBJ2-7
CASRVSGQETQYF | TGTGCCAGCAGGGTTAGCGGACAAGAGACCCAGTACTTC | many | TRBV6-1 | - | TRBJ2-5
CASSFPTSGRENTGELFF | TGTGCCAGCAGCTTCCCAACTAGCGGGAGGGAAAACACCGGGGAGCTGTTTTTT | many | TRBV7-6 | TRBD2 | TRBJ2-2
CASSHRDRGSYEQYF | TGTGCCAGCAGCCACCGGGACAGGGGCTCCTACGAGCAGTACTTC | many | TRBV6-5 | TRBD1 | TRBJ2-7
CASSSPGLAGETQYF | TGTGCCAGCAGCTCCCCAGGACTAGCGGGAGAGACCCAGTACTTC | many | TRBV7-9 | TRBD2 | TRBJ2-5
CAIRLSGGGMADTQYF | TGTGCCATCAGACTCTCGGGGGGAGGGATGGCAGATACGCAGTATTTT | many | TRBV10-3 | TRBD2 | TRBJ2-3
CASTPLRELAGGLSSYEQYF | TGTGCCAGCACTCCCCTCCGGGAGCTAGCGGGAGGCCTGAGCTCCTACGAGCAGTACTTC | many | TRBV27 | TRBD2 | TRBJ2-7
CASSPDTSTDTQYF | TGTGCCAGCAGCCCGGACACAAGCACAGATACGCAGTATTTT | many | TRBV11-3 | - | TRBJ2-3
CASKPTGGYGYTF | TGTGCCAGCAAGCCGACAGGGGGCTATGGCTACACCTTC | many | TRBV28 | TRBD1 | TRBJ1-2
CATSRSGQNQPQHF | TGTGCCACCAGCAGATCGGGACAGAATCAGCCCCAGCATTTT | many | TRBV15 | TRBD1 | TRBJ1-5
CASSLTANTEAFF | TGTGCCAGCAGCCTGACTGCGAACACTGAAGCTTTCTTT | many | TRBV6-5 | - | TRBJ1-1
CASSLLQGRYEQYF | TGTGCCAGCAGTTTATTGCAGGGAAGATACGAGCAGTACTTC | - | TRBV28 | - | TRBJ2-7
CASSSWVQEGSNQPQHF | TGTGCCAGTAGTTCTTGGGTACAGGAGGGGAGCAATCAGCCCCAGCATTTT | many | TRBV19 | - | TRBJ1-5
CASSLARAGNTDTQYF | TGCGCCAGCAGCTTGGCCAGGGCGGGAAACACAGATACGCAGTATTTT | many | TRBV5-1 | - | TRBJ2-3
CASSFQGLGIYEQFF | TGTGCCAGCAGTTTTCAGGGGCTGGGAATATATGAGCAGTTCTTC | many | TRBV28 | - | TRBJ2-1
CATHSGNTEAFF | TGCGCCACCCACTCAGGGAACACTGAAGCTTTCTTT | many | TRBV10-2 | - | TRBJ1-1
CASSARLAAYQETQYF | TGTGCCAGCAGCGCCAGACTAGCGGCGTACCAAGAGACCCAGTACTTC | many | TRBV5-4 | TRBD2 | TRBJ2-5
CATSRELQANEQFF | TGTGCCACCAGCCGAGAGTTACAGGCGAATGAGCAGTTCTTC | many | TRBV15 | - | TRBJ2-1
CASKLGDRQDYGYTF | TGTGCCAGCAAGTTGGGTGACAGGCAGGACTATGGCTACACCTTC | many | TRBV28 | - | TRBJ1-2
CASSPPSETQYF | TGTGCCAGCTCCCCACCTTCGGAGACCCAGTACTTC | many | TRBV18 | - | TRBJ2-5
CASSVLRGSDEKLFF | TGTGCCAGCAGTGTTTTAAGGGGATCGGATGAAAAACTGTTTTTT | many | TRBV6-1 | - | TRBJ1-4
CASSLRGTSSYEQYF | TGTGCCAGCAGTTTAAGGGGGACGAGCTCCTACGAGCAGTACTTC | many | TRBV28 | - | TRBJ2-7
CASSLVLAGGSSYNEQFF | TGTGCCAGCAGCTTAGTACTAGCGGGAGGGTCGTCCTACAATGAGCAGTTCTTC | many | TRBV5-6 | TRBD2 | TRBJ2-1
CASSQVDGAGEKLFF | TGTGCCAGCAGCCAAGTCGACGGAGCGGGGGAAAAACTGTTTTTT | many | TRBV4-2 | - | TRBJ1-4
CAIRSADTQYF | TGTGCCATCAGGTCTGCGGATACGCAGTATTTT | many | TRBV10-3 | - | TRBJ2-3
CASSQREGRDNEQFF | TGTGCCAGCTCACAGCGGGAGGGCCGGGACAATGAGCAGTTCTTC | many | TRBV18 | TRBD2 | TRBJ2-1
CASSYQRTDTQYF | TGTGCCAGCAGTTATCAGCGAACAGATACGCAGTATTTT | - | TRBV6-6 | - | TRBJ2-3
CASSRLPGQGSYEQYF | TGTGCCAGCAGTCGCCTCCCGGGACAGGGGTCCTACGAGCAGTACTTC | many | TRBV6-6 | TRBD1 | TRBJ2-7
CASSSTASGNTIYF | TGTGCCAGCAGTTCGACAGCCTCTGGAAACACCATATATTTT | many | TRBV6-5 | - | TRBJ1-3
CASSARGRGSYEQYF | TGTGCCAGCAGCGCAAGGGGGCGGGGCTCCTACGAGCAGTACTTC | many | TRBV5-4 | - | TRBJ2-7
CASSEREGGQPQHF | TGTGCCAGCAGTGAGAGAGAGGGAGGCCAGCCCCAGCATTTT | many | TRBV6-4 | - | TRBJ1-5
CASSPRTAISGANVLTF | TGTGCCAGCAGCCCCCGGACAGCAATCTCTGGGGCCAACGTCCTGACTTTC | many | TRBV14 | - | TRBJ2-6
CASRLGQGASNQPQHF | TGTGCCAGTAGACTCGGACAGGGTGCTAGCAATCAGCCCCAGCATTTT | many | TRBV19 | TRBD1 | TRBJ1-5
CASSVVWGRAGEQFF | TGTGCCAGCAGCGTAGTCTGGGGGAGGGCCGGTGAGCAGTTCTTC | many | TRBV9 | TRBD2 | TRBJ2-1
CATGPDRVVDQPQHF | TGTGCCACTGGTCCCGACAGGGTGGTGGATCAGCCCCAGCATTTT | many | TRBV28 | TRBD1 | TRBJ1-5
CASSLALAGAYEQYF | TGTGCCAGCAGTTTGGCCCTAGCGGGGGCCTACGAGCAGTACTTC | many | TRBV28 | TRBD2 | TRBJ2-7
CASSLGDWTYEQYF | TGTGCCAGCAGCTTGGGGGACTGGACCTACGAGCAGTACTTC | many | TRBV7-9 | - | TRBJ2-7
CASSSPTGGSAAFF | TGTGCCAGCAGTTCCCCGACAGGGGGCTCCGCAGCTTTCTTT | many | TRBV27 | TRBD1 | TRBJ1-1
CASSTSVGTGGGELFF | TGTGCCAGCAGCACGTCGGTGGGGACAGGGGGCGGGGAGCTGTTTTTT | many | TRBV5-4 | TRBD1 | TRBJ2-2
CASSFWRRELSTGELFF | TGTGCCAGCAGCTTCTGGAGGCGGGAGCTTTCAACCGGGGAGCTGTTTTTT | many | TRBV27 | TRBD2 | TRBJ2-2
CASSFRDRGAEQYF | TGTGCCAGCAGCTTCCGGGACAGGGGGGCCGAGCAGTACTTC | many | TRBV11-2 | TRBD1 | TRBJ2-7